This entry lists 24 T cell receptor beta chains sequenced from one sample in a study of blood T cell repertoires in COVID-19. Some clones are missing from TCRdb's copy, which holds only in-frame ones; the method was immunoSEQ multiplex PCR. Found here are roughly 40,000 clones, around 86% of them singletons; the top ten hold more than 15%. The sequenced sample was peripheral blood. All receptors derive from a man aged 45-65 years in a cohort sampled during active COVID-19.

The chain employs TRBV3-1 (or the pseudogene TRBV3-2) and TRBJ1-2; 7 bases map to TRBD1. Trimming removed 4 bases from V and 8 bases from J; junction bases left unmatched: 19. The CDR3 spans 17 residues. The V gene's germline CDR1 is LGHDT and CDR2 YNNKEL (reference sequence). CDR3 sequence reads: CASSRSESRGYYLGYTF. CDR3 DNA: TGTGCCAGCAGCCGTTCCGAGAGCAGGGGGTATTACTTGGGCTACACCTTC.

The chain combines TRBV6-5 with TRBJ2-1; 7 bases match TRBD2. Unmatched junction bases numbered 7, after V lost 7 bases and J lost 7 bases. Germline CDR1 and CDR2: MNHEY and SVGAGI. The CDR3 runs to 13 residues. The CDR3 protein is CASIGAGLNEQFF. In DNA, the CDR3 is TGTGCCAGCATAGGAGCGGGACTTAATGAGCAGTTCTTC.

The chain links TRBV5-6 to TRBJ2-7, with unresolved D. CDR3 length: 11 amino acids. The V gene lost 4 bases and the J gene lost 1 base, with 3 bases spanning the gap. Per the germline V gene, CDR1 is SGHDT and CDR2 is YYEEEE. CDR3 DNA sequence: TGTGCCAGCAGCCGGTCCTACGAGCAGTACTTC. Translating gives CASSRSYEQYF.

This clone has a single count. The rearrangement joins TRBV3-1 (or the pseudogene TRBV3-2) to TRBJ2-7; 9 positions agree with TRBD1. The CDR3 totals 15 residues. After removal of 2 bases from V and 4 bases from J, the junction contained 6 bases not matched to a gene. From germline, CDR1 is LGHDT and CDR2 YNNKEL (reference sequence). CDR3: CASSQSGQGRYEQYF. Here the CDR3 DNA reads TGTGCCAGCAGCCAATCCGGACAGGGGCGGTACGAGCAGTACTTC.

The CDR3 is CASSLFDQPQHF. The CDR3 DNA follows: TGTGCCAGCAGCCTATTCGATCAGCCCCAGCATTTT. The rearrangement links TRBV13 to TRBJ1-5; D ambiguous. The length of the CDR3 is 12 residues. The ends were cut back, 5 bases at V and 5 bases at J, with 7 bases in the middle. The germline gives CDR1 PRHDT, CDR2 FYEKMQ (reference sequence).

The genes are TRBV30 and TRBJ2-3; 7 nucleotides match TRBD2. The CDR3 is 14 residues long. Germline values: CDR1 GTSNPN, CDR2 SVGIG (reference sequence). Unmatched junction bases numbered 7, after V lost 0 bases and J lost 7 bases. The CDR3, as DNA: TGTGCCTGGAGTGTACGGGGGGTACAGCATACGCAGTATTTT. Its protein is CAWSVRGVQHTQYF.

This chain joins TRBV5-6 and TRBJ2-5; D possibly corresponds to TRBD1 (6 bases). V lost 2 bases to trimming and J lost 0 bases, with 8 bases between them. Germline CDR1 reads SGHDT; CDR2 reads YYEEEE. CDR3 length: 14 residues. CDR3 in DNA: TGTGCCAGCAGCTTCGAGGGGGACCAAGAGACCCAGTACTTC. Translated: CASSFEGDQETQYF.

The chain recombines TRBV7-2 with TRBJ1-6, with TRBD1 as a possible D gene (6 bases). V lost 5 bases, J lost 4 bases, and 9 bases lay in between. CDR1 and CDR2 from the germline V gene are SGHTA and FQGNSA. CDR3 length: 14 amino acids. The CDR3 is CASSPGQYNSPLHF. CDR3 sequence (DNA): TGTGCCAGCAGCCCCGGACAGTATAATTCACCCCTCCACTTT.

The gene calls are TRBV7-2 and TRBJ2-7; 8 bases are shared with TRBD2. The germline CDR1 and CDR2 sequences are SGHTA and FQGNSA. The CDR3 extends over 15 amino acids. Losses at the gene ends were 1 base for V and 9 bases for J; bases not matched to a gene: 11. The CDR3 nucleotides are TGTGCCAGCAGCTTAGGGGTTAGCGGGGCACCAACGCAGTACGTC. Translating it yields CASSLGVSGAPTQYV.

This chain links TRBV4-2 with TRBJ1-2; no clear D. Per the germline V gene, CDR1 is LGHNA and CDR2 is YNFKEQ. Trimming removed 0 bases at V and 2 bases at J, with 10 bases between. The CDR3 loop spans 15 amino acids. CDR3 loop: CASSQDNTGNYGYTF. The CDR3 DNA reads TGTGCCAGCAGCCAAGATAATACGGGGAACTATGGCTACACCTTC.

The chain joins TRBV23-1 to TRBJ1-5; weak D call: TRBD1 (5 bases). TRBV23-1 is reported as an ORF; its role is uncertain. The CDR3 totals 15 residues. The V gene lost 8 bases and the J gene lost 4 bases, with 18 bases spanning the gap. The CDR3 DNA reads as TGCGCCAGCCGAGACCCTGTGGGGGGAAATCAGCCCCAGCATTTT. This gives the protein CASRDPVGGNQPQHF.

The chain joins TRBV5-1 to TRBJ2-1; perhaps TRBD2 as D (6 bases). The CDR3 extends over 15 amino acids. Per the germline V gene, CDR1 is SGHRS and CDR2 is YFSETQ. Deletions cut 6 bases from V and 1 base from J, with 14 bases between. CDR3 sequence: CASTLGTPSYNEQFF. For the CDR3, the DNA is TGCGCCAGCACCCTGGGGACTCCGTCCTACAATGAGCAGTTCTTC.

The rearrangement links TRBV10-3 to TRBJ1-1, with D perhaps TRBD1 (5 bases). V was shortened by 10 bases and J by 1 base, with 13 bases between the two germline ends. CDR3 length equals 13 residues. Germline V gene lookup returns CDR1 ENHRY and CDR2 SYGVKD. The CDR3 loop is CATTDRANTEAFF. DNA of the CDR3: TGTGCCACTACCGACAGAGCGAACACTGAAGCTTTCTTT.

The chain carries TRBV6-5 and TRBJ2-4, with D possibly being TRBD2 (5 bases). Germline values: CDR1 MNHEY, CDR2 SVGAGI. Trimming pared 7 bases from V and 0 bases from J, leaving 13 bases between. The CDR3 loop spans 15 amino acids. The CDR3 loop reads CASMLGAIAKNIQYF. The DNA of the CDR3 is TGTGCCAGCATGCTGGGAGCTATAGCCAAAAACATTCAGTACTTC.

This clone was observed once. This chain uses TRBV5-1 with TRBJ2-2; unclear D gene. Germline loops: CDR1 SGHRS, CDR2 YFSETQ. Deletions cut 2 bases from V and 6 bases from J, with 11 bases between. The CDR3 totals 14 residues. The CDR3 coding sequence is TGCGCCAGCAGCTTTCCACGAGTCGCCGGGGAGCTGTTTTTT. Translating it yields CASSFPRVAGELFF.

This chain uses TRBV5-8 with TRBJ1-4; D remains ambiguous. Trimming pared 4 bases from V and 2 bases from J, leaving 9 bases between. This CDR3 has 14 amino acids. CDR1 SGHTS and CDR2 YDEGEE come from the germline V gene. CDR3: CASSRVDTNEKLFF. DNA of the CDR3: TGTGCCAGCAGCCGGGTCGACACTAATGAAAAACTGTTTTTT.

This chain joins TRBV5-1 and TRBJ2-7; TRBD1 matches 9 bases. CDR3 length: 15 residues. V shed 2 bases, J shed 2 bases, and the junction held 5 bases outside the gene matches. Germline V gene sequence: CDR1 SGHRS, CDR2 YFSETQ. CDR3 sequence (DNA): TGCGCCAGCAGCTTAGGACAGGGGCCAGCCTACGAGCAGTACTTC. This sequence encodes CASSLGQGPAYEQYF.

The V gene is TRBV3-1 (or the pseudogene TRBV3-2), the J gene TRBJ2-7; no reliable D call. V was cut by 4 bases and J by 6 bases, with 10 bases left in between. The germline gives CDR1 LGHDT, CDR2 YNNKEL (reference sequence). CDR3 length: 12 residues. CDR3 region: CASSPFRGEQYF. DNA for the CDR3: TGTGCCAGCAGCCCCTTTAGAGGCGAGCAGTACTTC.

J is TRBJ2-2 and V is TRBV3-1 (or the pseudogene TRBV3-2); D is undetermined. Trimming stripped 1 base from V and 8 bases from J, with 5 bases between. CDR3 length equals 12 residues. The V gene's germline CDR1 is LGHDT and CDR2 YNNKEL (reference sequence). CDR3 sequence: CASSQGQGELFF. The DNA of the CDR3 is TGTGCCAGCAGCCAAGGTCAGGGGGAGCTGTTTTTT.

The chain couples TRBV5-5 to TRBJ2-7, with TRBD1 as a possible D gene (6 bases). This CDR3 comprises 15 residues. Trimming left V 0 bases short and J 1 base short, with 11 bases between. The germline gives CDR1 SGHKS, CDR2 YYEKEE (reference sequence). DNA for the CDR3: TGTGCCAGCAGCTTGGACAGGGCGGCGTCCTACGAGCAGTACGTC. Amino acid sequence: CASSLDRAASYEQYV.

The CDR3 sequence is CASRPWTGNTGELFF. The CDR3 DNA sequence: TGTGCCAGCAGACCCTGGACAGGGAACACCGGGGAGCTGTTTTTT. The chain employs TRBV2 and TRBJ2-2, with 7 bases matching TRBD1. V dropped 6 bases and J dropped 1; count of bases not matched to a gene: 5. Germline CDR1 and CDR2: SNHLY and FYNNEI. The CDR3 has 15 residues.

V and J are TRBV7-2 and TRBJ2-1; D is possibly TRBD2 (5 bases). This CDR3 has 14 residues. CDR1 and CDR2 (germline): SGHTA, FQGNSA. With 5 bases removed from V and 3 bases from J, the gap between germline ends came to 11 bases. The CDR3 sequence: CASSPEEFYNEQFF. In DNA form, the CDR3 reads TGTGCCAGCAGCCCGGAGGAGTTCTACAATGAGCAGTTCTTC.

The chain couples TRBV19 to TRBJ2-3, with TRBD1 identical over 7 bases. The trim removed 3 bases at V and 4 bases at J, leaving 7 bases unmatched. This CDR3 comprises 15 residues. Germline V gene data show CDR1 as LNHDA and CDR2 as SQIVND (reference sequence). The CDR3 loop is CASSMGQGVADTQYF. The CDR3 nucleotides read TGTGCCAGTAGTATGGGGCAGGGGGTTGCAGATACGCAGTATTTT.

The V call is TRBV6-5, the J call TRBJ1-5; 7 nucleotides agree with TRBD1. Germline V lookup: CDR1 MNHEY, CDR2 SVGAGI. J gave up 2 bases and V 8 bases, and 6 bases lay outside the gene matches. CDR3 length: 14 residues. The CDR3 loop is CASQEGAGNQPQHF. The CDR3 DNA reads TGTGCCAGCCAAGAGGGGGCTGGCAATCAGCCCCAGCATTTT.